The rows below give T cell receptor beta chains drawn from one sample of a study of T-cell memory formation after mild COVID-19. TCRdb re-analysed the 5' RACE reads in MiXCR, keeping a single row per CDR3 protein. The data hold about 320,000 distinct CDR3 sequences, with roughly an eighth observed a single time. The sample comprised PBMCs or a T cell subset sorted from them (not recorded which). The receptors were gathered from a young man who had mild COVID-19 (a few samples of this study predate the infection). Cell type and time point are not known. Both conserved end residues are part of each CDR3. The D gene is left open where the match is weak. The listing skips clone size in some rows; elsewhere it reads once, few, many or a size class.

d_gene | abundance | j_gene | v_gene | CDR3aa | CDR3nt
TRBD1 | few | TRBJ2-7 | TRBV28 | CASSSGQVHEQYF | TGTGCCAGCAGTTCTGGACAGGTCCACGAGCAGTACTTC
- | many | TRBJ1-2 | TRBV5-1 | CASSPAGLNYGYTF | TGCGCCAGCAGCCCGGCGGGCCTCAACTATGGCTACACCTTC
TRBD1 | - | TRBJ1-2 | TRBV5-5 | CASSSPGQGKYGYTF | TGTGCCAGCAGTTCACCGGGACAGGGGAAATATGGCTACACCTTC
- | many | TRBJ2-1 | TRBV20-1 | CSARVDTYNEQFF | TGCAGTGCTAGAGTTGACACCTACAATGAGCAGTTCTTC
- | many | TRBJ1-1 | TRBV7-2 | CASSPGGSTEAFF | TGTGCCAGCAGCCCGGGGGGGAGCACTGAAGCTTTCTTT
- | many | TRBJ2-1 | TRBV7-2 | CASSSAGHHEQFF | TGTGCCAGCAGCTCAGCAGGGCACCATGAGCAGTTCTTC
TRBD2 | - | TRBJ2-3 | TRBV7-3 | CASSRLGGGGAADTQYF | TGTGCCAGCAGCCGCCTCGGGGGGGGTGGGGCTGCAGATACGCAGTATTTT
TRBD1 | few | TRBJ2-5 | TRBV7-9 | CASSPFRTGGSETQYF | TGTGCCAGCAGCCCTTTCCGGACAGGGGGGTCTGAGACCCAGTACTTC
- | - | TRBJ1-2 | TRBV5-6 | CASSFWTNTYGYTF | TGTGCCAGCAGCTTCTGGACAAACACCTATGGCTACACCTTC
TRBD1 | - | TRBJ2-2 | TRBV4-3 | CASSRGGTGSFGELFF | TGCGCCAGCAGCCGAGGGGGGACAGGGTCTTTCGGGGAGCTGTTTTTT